This entry describes one T cell receptor (beta chain). CDR1 is LNHDA, CDR2 SQIVND, per germline (reference sequence). The CDR3 sequence is 16 residues long. V was cut by 4 bases and J by 0 bases, with 15 bases left in between. This sample is part of a study of blood T cell repertoires in COVID-19. Turning to the study itself: Sites across the United States, Italy and Spain contributed samples from acute and convalescent COVID-19.

Authors' methods: Reference gene primers were amplified, and this amplification served to estimate nucleated cell counts. Profiled with immunoSEQ multiplex PCR; TCRdb holds only in-frame clones, not every one. That table supplies the V and J calls and clone size; D and trimming were determined from the DNA. This sample has around 250,000 clones, with around 86% found just once. V and J are TRBV19 and TRBJ2-5; D perhaps matches TRBD1 (6 bases). The sequence derives from a woman in her thirties or forties who had recovered from COVID-19. The sample taken for sequencing was peripheral blood. The CDR3 nucleotides are TGTGCCAGTAGTAACCAACTCGACAGGTACCAAGAGACCCAGTACTTC. It encodes CASSNQLDRYQETQYF. The whole variable domain, remainder taken from reference TRBV19 and TRBJ2-5, is DGGITQSPKYLFRKEGQNVTLSCEQNLNHDAMYWYRQDPGQGLRLIYYSQIVNDFQKGDIAEGYSVSREKKESFPLTVTSAQKNPTAFYLCASSNQLDRYQETQYFGPGTRLLVL.